One and the same sample provided the 7 T cell receptor beta chains below, sequenced in a study of immune evolution from preneoplasia to lung adenocarcinoma (dated by TCRdb to the early 2020s). Libraries were made using the immunoSEQ multiplex PCR assay. TCRdb provides this immuneACCESS table in a form limited to in-frame rearrangements. Some clones are lacking; in checked studies, under half of them reflect an unresolved V gene, and why the rest are absent is not known. The sample table holds fewer than 7,500 clones, of which roughly four fifths were seen once. The top ten clones comprise roughly a tenth of the sample. Specimen: FFPE normal lung tissue adjacent to the tumor. All receptors come from a person aged 50 to 70 with lung adenocarcinoma.

The chain uses TRBV4-2 and TRBJ2-1, with 13 bases matching TRBD2. V was pared by 2 bases and J by 3 bases, with 7 bases of the junction left unmatched. Per the germline V gene, CDR1 is LGHNA and CDR2 is YNFKEQ. The CDR3 runs 18 residues. The CDR3: CASSQFRTSGSDYNEQFF. The CDR3 DNA follows: TGTGCCAGCAGCCAATTTAGGACTAGCGGGAGTGACTACAATGAGCAGTTCTTC.

This chain connects TRBV28 to TRBJ1-2; D perhaps matches TRBD1 (6 bases). This CDR3 is 14 amino acids long. Germline lookup yields CDR1 MDHEN and CDR2 SYDVKM. With 7 bases removed from V and 4 bases from J, the gap between germline ends came to 16 bases. CDR3 bases: TGTGCCAGCATCCCTCGACAGGAACGCTATGGCTACACCTTC. It specifies CASIPRQERYGYTF.

V and J are TRBV7-9 and TRBJ1-2; D is unresolved. The V gene's germline CDR1 is SEHNR and CDR2 FQNEAQ (reference sequence). Trimming shortened V by 4 bases and J by 0 bases, and 12 bases separated the two germline ends. The CDR3 sequence is 15 residues long. The chain's CDR3 is CASSSQSLANYGYTF. As DNA, the CDR3 is TGTGCCAGCAGCTCTCAGAGTTTAGCTAACTATGGCTACACCTTC. Full variable domain (missing parts from reference TRBV7-9 and TRBJ1-2): DTGVSQNPRHKITKRGQNVTFRCDPISEHNRLYWYRQTLGQGPEFLTYFQNEAQLEKSRLLSDRFSAERPKGSFSTLEIQRTEQGDSAMYLCASSSQSLANYGYTFGSGTRLTVV.

The V gene is TRBV7-6, the J gene TRBJ2-2; 11 bases align to TRBD1. The germline gives CDR1 SGHVS, CDR2 FNYEAQ. The junction had 4 bases not matched to a gene; V was cut back by 4 bases and J by 3 bases. The CDR3 totals 16 residues. CDR3 sequence: CASSSRTGGYTGELFF. The DNA of the CDR3 is TGTGCCAGCAGCTCCCGGACAGGGGGCTACACCGGGGAGCTGTTTTTT.

The chain recombines TRBV7-8 with TRBJ1-4; D unclear. The ends were cut back, 1 base at V and 13 bases at J, with 10 bases in the middle. This CDR3 contains 12 residues. Germline CDR1 SGHVS, CDR2 FQNEAQ. The CDR3 sequence is CASSLEPGGLFF. As DNA, the CDR3 is TGTGCCAGCAGCTTAGAACCGGGTGGACTGTTTTTT.

The chain's CDR3 is CASHWGDYGYTF. The CDR3 DNA sequence: TGTGCCAGCCATTGGGGGGACTATGGCTACACCTTC. The chain employs TRBV19 and TRBJ1-2, with D maybe TRBD1 (5 bases). The CDR3 contains 12 residues. Germline CDR1 is LNHDA and CDR2 is SQIVND (reference sequence). With 9 bases removed from V and 3 bases from J, the gap between germline ends came to 11 bases.

The table lists this clone with a few counts. The chain recombines TRBV7-8 with TRBJ2-1, with 9 bases identical to TRBD2. Germline CDR1 SGHVS, CDR2 FQNEAQ. The CDR3 sequence is 16 residues long. V lost 1 base to trimming and J lost 1 base; unmatched junction nucleotides: 2. In nucleotides, the CDR3 is TGTGCCAGCAGCTTAGGCGGGAGGGGGTCCTACAATGAGCAGTTCTTC. Protein: CASSLGGRGSYNEQFF.